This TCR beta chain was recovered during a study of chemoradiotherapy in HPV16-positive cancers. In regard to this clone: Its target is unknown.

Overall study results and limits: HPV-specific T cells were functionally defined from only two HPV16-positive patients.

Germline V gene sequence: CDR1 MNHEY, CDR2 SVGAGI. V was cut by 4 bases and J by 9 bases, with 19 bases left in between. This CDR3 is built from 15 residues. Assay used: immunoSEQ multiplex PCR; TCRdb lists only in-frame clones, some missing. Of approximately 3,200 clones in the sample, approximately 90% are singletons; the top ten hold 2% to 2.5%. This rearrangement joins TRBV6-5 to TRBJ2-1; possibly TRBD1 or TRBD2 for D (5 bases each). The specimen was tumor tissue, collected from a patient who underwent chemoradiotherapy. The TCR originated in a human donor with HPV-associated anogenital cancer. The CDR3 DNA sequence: TGTGCCAGCAGTTCTCCGGGACGCTTGAGGGTTGAGCAGTTCTTC. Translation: CASSSPGRLRVEQFF.